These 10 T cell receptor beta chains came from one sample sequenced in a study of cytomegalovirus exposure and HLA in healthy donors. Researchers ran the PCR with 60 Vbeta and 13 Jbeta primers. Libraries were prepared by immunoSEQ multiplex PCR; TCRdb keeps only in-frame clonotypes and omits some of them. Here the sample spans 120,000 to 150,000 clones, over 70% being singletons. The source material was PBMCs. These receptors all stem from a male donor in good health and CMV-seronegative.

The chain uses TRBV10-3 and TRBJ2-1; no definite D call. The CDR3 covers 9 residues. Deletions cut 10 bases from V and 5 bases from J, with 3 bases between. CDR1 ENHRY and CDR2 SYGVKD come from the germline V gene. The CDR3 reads CASDNEQFF. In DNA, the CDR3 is TGTGCCAGCGACAATGAGCAGTTCTTC.

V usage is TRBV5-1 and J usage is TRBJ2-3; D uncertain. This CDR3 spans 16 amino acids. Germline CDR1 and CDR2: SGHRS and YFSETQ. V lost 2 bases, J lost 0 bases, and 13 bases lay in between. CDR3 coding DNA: TGCGCCAGCAGCTTTGGAACCCTAGGTAGCACAGATACGCAGTATTTT. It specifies CASSFGTLGSTDTQYF.

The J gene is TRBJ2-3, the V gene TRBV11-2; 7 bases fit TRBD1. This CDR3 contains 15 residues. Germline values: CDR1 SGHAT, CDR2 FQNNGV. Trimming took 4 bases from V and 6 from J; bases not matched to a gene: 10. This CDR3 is CASSSRDRGGDTQYF. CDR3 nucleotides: TGTGCCAGCAGCTCCCGGGACAGAGGGGGTGATACGCAGTATTTT.

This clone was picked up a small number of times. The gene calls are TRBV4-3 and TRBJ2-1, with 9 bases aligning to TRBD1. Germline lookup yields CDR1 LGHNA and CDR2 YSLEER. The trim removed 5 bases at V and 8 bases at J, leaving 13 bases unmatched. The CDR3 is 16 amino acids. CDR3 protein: CASSRGAGQGLYEQFF. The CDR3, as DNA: TGCGCCAGCAGCAGGGGTGCGGGACAGGGTTTGTATGAGCAGTTCTTC.

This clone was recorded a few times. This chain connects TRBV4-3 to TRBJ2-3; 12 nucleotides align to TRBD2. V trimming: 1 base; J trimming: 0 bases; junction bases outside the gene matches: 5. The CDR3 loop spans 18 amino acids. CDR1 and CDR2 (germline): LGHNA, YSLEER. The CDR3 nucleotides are TGCGCCAGCAGCCAAGGGCTAGCGGGGGGGTTTAGCACAGATACGCAGTATTTT. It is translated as CASSQGLAGGFSTDTQYF.

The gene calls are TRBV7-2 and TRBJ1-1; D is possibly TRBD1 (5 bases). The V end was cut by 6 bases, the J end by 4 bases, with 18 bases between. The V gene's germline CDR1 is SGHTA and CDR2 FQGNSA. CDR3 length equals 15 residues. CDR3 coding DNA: TGTGCCAGCAGTCAAATTCAGGGTTTGGTCACTGAAGCTTTCTTT. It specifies CASSQIQGLVTEAFF.

For the CDR3, the DNA is TGTGCCACGAAGGGAGTGGAGGAGGACACTGAAGCTTTCTTT. The encoded protein is CATKGVEEDTEAFF. The V and J genes are TRBV5-6 and TRBJ1-1; D gene uncertain. The CDR3 extends over 14 amino acids. V was trimmed by 9 bases and J by 3 bases, leaving 18 bases between them. Per the germline V gene, CDR1 is SGHDT and CDR2 is YYEEEE.

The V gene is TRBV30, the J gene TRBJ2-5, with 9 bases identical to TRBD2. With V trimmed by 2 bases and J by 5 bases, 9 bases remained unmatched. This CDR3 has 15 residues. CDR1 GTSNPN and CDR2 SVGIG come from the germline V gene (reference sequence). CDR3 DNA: TGTGCCTGGAGTAATGACCTAGCGGGGTGGGAGACCCAGTACTTC. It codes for CAWSNDLAGWETQYF.

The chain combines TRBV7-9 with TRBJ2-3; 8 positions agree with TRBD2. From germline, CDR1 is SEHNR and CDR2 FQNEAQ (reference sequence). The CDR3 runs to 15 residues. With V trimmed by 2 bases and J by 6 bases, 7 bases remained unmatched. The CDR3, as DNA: TGTGCCAGCAGCTTAAGCGGGGGTTTCATGGATACGCAGTATTTT. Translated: CASSLSGGFMDTQYF.

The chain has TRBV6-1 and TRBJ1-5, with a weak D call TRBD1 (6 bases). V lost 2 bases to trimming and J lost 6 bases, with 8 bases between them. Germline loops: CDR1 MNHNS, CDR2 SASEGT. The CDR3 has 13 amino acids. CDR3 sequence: CASSEHRVQPQHF. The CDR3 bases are TGTGCCAGCAGTGAACACAGGGTTCAGCCCCAGCATTTT.